The rows below give T cell receptor beta chains drawn from one sample of a study of cytomegalovirus exposure and HLA in healthy donors. Some clones are missing from TCRdb's copy, which holds only in-frame ones; the method was immunoSEQ multiplex PCR. The sample lists 150,000 to 170,000 clones; around 75% were seen once. The sample taken for sequencing was PBMCs. The receptors were sampled from a man younger than 35 in good health and CMV-seronegative. Each CDR3 is given with its conserved first and last residue. Each record gives: V gene, J gene, CDR3 length, D gene, clone size, CDR3 DNA, CDR3 protein. The D gene is left open where the match is weak. The listing skips clone size in some rows; elsewhere it reads once, few, many or a size class.

TRBV10-3	TRBJ2-7	14	TRBD2	once	TGTGCCATCAGTGAGACTAGCGGGTTCTACGAGCAGTACTTC	CAISETSGFYEQYF
TRBV10-3	TRBJ2-7	16	.	.	TGTGCCATCAGTGGGGAGAAGGGTGCCTTGGGCTACGAGCAGTACTTC	CAISGEKGALGYEQYF
TRBV28	TRBJ2-1	16	.	.	TGTGCCAGCAGTCCGGAGGGTGGGAGGAAAGGCCACGAGCAGTTCTTC	CASSPEGGRKGHEQFF
TRBV29-1	TRBJ2-7	12	.	.	TGCAGCGCGCGGTACTCATCCTACGAGCAGTACTTC	CSARYSSYEQYF
TRBV5-4	TRBJ2-7	17	TRBD2	.	TGTGCCAGCAGCTTAATAGGGACTAGCGGGATTACCTACGAGCAGTACTTC	CASSLIGTSGITYEQYF
TRBV9	TRBJ2-2	16	TRBD2	.	TGTGCCAGCAGCGTAGGACTAGCGGGATCCACCGGGGAGCTGTTTTTT	CASSVGLAGSTGELFF
TRBV19	TRBJ2-7	16	TRBD2	.	TGTGCCAGTAGTATATATCCGGGACTAGCGGGAGTCGAGCAGTACTTC	CASSIYPGLAGVEQYF
TRBV5-6	TRBJ2-5	14	TRBD1	.	TGTGCCTCTACGGACAGGGGGCTGGGGGAGACCCAGTACTTC	CASTDRGLGETQYF
TRBV6-1	TRBJ2-7	14	TRBD2	.	TGTGCCAGCGGGTCGACTAGCTGGTCCTACGAGCAGTACTTC	CASGSTSWSYEQYF
TRBV5-4	TRBJ2-3	17	TRBD2	.	TGTGCCAGCACCCTGGGGGGGTTAGCGGTTAGCACAGATACGCAGTATTTT	CASTLGGLAVSTDTQYF
TRBV4-1	TRBJ2-7	16	TRBD2	.	TGCGCCAGCAGCCTTCAACCTAGCGGGGCAGCCTACGAGCAGTACTTC	CASSLQPSGAAYEQYF
TRBV27	TRBJ2-7	13	.	.	TGTGCCAGCAGTTTAGGGCCTTACTACGAGCAGTACTTC	CASSLGPYYEQYF
TRBV10-3	TRBJ2-7	12	.	.	TGTGCCATCAGTGCAGGGGAAAACGAGCAGTACTTC	CAISAGENEQYF
TRBV7-2	TRBJ2-4	15	TRBD2	.	TGTGCCAGCAGCTTAGGCGGGAGGGGCGAAAACATTCAGTACTTC	CASSLGGRGENIQYF
TRBV4-1	TRBJ2-7	16	.	few	TGCGCCAGCAGCCAGCCCAACCTCGGGGGAGGCTACGAGCAGTACTTC	CASSQPNLGGGYEQYF
TRBV4-3	TRBJ2-7	15	.	.	TGCGCCAGCAGCCACACAGGTTCGCGGCTTGACGAGCAGTACTTC	CASSHTGSRLDEQYF
TRBV7-8	TRBJ1-6	12	.	.	TGTGCCAGCAGTCCAGGGTACTCACCCCTCCACTTT	CASSPGYSPLHF
TRBV6-1	TRBJ1-5	13	.	once	TGTGCCAGCAGTGTTGAGGGGGACCAGCCCCAGCATTTT	CASSVEGDQPQHF
TRBV7-9	TRBJ1-1	11	.	few	TGTGCCAGCACCGTGGAGTTCGAAGCTTTCTTT	CASTVEFEAFF
TRBV28	TRBJ1-5	12	.	.	TGTGCCAGCAGTGTCCGGTTCCAGCCCCAGCATTTT	CASSVRFQPQHF
TRBV10-1	TRBJ1-1	15	TRBD1	.	TGCGCCAGCAGCCGGGGACAGGGGATTTACACTGAAGCTTTCTTT	CASSRGQGIYTEAFF
TRBV5-6	TRBJ1-1	14	.	.	TGTGCCAGCAGCGTTGGACGGGGGAACACTGAAGCTTTCTTT	CASSVGRGNTEAFF
TRBV7-7	TRBJ2-1	15	.	few	TGTGCCAGCAGCTTAGAGCCTAGCCCGAACAATGAGCAGTTCTTC	CASSLEPSPNNEQFF
TRBV9	TRBJ2-7	14	.	.	TGTGCCAGCAGCGTGGGGGGGAGGGGGTACGAGCAGTACTTC	CASSVGGRGYEQYF
TRBV5-1	TRBJ1-5	14	.	.	TGCGCCAGCAGCTTGTCAGGGGACAATCAGCCCCAGCATTTT	CASSLSGDNQPQHF
TRBV11-2	TRBJ2-3	13	.	once	TGTGCCAGCAGCTCCGACTTGGCAGATACGCAGTATTTT	CASSSDLADTQYF
TRBV4-3	TRBJ2-1	17	.	once	TGCGCCAGCAGCCAAGAGGGCTACCCAAGCTCCTACAATGAGCAGTTCTTC	CASSQEGYPSSYNEQFF
TRBV6-5	TRBJ2-2	12	.	once	TGTGCCACTCGCGGGGACACCGGGGAGCTGTTTTTT	CATRGDTGELFF
TRBV7-9	TRBJ2-2	12	.	.	TGTTCCAGCAGCCCCCTCCCCGGGGAGCTGTTTTTT	CSSSPLPGELFF
TRBV6-6	TRBJ2-1	16	TRBD2	.	TGTGCCAGCAGGTCGGGACTAGCGGGAGGTTTTGGTGAGCAGTTCTTC	CASRSGLAGGFGEQFF
TRBV7-2	TRBJ1-1	13	.	few	TGTGCCAGCAGCCAAGGGTCCGGGGGTGAAGCTTTCTTT	CASSQGSGGEAFF
TRBV27	TRBJ2-2	14	TRBD2	.	TGTGCCAGCAGTTTATGGGAGGGCGCCGGGGAGCTGTTTTTT	CASSLWEGAGELFF